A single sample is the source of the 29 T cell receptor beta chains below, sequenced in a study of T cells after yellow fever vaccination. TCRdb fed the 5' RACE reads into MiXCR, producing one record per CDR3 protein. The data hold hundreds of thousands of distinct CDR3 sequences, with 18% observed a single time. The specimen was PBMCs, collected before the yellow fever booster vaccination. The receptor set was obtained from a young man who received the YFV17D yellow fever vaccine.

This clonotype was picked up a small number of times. Written as DNA, the CDR3 is TGTGCCAGCAGTTTAATGGCGGGACAGGTGTTTTTT. Translated: CASSLMAGQVFF. The chain is built from TRBV12-3 or TRBV12-4 and TRBJ1-4, with 8 bases aligning to TRBD1. J was trimmed by 15 bases and V by 2 bases; bases with no gene match: 5. CDR3 length: 12 residues.

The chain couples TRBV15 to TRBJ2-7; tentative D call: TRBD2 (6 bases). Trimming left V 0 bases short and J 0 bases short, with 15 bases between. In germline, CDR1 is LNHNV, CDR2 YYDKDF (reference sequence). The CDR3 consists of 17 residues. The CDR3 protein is CATSRDISGVSSYEQYV. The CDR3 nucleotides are TGTGCCACCAGCAGAGATATTTCGGGGGTGAGCTCCTACGAGCAGTACGTC.

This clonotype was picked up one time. For the CDR3, the DNA is TGTGCCAGCGAGCTCAATCAGGGTGTCACTGAAGCTTTCTTT. Its translation: CASELNQGVTEAFF. V and J are TRBV12-3 or TRBV12-4 and TRBJ1-1; D perhaps matches TRBD1 (5 bases). The V end lost 8 bases, the J end lost 4 bases, and 17 bases lay between the germline ends. This CDR3 is 14 amino acids long.

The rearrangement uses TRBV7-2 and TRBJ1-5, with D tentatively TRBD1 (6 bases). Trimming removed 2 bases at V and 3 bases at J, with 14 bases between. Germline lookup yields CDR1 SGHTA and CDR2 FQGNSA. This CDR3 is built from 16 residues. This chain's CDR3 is CASSLSAGAYNQPQHF. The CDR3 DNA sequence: TGTGCCAGCAGCTTAAGCGCAGGGGCCTACAATCAGCCCCAGCATTTT.

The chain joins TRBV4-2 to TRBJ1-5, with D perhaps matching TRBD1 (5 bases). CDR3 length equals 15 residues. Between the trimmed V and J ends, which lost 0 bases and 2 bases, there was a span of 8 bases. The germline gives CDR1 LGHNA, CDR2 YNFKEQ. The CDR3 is CASSQERGGNQPQHF. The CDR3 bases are TGTGCCAGCAGCCAAGAACGGGGGGGCAATCAGCCCCAGCATTTT.

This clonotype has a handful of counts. DNA for the CDR3: TGCGCCAGCAGCCAAGTGGGGGAATTTCTTGGCTACACCTTC. Protein: CASSQVGEFLGYTF. The rearrangement uses TRBV4-1 and TRBJ1-2; possibly TRBD1 for D (5 bases). This CDR3 comprises 14 residues. Germline CDR1 and CDR2: MGHRA and YSYEKL. V was cut by 1 base and J by 7 bases, with 13 bases left in between.

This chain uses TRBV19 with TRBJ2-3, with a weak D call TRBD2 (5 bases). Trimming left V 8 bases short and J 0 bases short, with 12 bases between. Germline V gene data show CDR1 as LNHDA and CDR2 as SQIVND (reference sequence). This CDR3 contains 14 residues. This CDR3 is CASGQRTSTDTQYF. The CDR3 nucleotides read TGTGCCAGTGGTCAGAGGACTAGCACAGATACGCAGTATTTT. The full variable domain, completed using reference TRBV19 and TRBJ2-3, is DGGITQSPKYLFRKEGQNVTLSCEQNLNHDAMYWYRQDPGQGLRLIYYSQIVNDFQKGDIAEGYSVSREKKESFPLTVTSAQKNPTAFYLCASGQRTSTDTQYFGPGTRLTVL.

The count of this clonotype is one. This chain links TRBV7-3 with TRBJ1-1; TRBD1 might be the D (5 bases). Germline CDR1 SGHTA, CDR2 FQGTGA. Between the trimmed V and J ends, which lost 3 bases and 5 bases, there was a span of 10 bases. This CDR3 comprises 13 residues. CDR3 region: CASSFSRGTEAFF. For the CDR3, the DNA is TGTGCCAGCAGCTTCAGCCGGGGGACTGAAGCTTTCTTT.

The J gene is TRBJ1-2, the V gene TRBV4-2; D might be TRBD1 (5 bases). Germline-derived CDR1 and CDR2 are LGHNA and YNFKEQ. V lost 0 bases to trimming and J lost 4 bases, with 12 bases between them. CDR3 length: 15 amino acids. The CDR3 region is CASSQESGTLYGYTF. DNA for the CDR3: TGTGCCAGCAGCCAAGAGTCCGGGACTCTCTATGGCTACACCTTC.

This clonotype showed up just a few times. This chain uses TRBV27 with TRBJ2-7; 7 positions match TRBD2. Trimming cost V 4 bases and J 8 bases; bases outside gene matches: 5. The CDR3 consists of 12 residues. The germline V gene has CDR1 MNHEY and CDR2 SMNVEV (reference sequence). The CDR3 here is CASSSSGGKQYF. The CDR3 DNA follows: TGTGCCAGCAGTTCCTCCGGGGGGAAGCAGTACTTC.

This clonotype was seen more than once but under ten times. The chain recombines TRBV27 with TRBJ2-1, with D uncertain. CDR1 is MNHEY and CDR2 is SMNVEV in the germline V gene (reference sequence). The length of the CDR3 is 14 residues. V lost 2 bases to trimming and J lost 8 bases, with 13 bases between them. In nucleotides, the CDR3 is TGTGCCAGCAGTTTAAGTCTCCGAGGAGATGAGCAGTTCTTC. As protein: CASSLSLRGDEQFF.

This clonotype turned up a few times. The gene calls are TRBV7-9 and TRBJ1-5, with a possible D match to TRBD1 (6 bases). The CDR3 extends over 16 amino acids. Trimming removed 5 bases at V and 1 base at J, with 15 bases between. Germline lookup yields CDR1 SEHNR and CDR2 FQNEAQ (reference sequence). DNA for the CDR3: TGTGCCAGCAGCCCCGGGCGGGGGCGAAGCAATCAGCCCCAGCATTTT. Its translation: CASSPGRGRSNQPQHF.

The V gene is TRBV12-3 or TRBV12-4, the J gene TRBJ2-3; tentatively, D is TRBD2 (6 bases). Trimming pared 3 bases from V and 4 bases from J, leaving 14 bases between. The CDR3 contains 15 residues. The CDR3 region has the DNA TGTGCCAGCAGTTTCTGGGGCGGGGCTGCAGATACGCAGTATTTT. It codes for CASSFWGGAADTQYF.

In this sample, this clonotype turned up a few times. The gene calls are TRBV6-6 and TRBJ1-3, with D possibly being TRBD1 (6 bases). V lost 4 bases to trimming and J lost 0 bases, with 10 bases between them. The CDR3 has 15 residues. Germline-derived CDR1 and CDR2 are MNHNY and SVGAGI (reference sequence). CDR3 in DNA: TGTGCCAGCAGTTTTACAGGGAGCTCTGGAAACACCATATATTTT. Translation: CASSFTGSSGNTIYF.

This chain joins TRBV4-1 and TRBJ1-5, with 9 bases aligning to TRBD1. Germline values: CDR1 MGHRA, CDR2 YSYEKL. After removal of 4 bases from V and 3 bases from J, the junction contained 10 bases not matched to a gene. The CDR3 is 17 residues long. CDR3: CASSPKRGQGPNQPQHF. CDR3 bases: TGCGCCAGCAGCCCAAAAAGGGGACAGGGCCCCAATCAGCCCCAGCATTTT.

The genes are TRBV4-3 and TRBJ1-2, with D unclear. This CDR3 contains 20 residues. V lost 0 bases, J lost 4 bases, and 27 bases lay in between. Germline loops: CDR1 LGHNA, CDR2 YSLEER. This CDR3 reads CASSQEYDVGTHVLLYGYTF. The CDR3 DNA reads TGCGCCAGCAGCCAAGAATACGATGTGGGAACGCACGTTCTCCTCTATGGCTACACCTTC.

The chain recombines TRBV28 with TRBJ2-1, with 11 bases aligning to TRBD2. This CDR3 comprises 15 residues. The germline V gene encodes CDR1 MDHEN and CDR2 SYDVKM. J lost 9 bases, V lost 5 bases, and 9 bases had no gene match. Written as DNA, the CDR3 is TGTGCCAGCAGTGTCCATAGCGGGGGGGCAGGTGAGCAGTTCTTC. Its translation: CASSVHSGGAGEQFF.

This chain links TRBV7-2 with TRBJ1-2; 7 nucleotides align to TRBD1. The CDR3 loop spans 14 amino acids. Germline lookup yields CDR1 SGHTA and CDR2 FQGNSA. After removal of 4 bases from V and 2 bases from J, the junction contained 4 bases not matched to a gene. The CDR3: CASSYDRENYGYTF. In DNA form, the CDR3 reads TGTGCCAGCAGCTACGACAGGGAGAACTATGGCTACACCTTC.

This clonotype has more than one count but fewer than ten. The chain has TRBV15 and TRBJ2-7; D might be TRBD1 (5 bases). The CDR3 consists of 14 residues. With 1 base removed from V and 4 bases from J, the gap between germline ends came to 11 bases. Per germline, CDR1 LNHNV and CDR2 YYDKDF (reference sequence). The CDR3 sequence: CATSRGTTGYEQYV. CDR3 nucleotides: TGTGCCACCAGCAGAGGCACTACAGGTTACGAGCAGTACGTC.

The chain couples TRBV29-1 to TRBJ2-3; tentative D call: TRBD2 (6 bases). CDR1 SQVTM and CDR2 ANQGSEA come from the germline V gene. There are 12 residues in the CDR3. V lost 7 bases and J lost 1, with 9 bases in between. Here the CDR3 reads CSASEGTDTQYF. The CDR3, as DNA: TGCAGCGCTAGCGAGGGCACAGATACGCAGTATTTT.

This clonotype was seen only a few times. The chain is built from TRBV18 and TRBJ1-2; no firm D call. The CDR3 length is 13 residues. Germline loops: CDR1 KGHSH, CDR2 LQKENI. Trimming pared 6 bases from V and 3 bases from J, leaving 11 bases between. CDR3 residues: CASSVSEDYGYTF. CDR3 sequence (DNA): TGTGCCAGCTCGGTCAGTGAGGACTATGGCTACACCTTC.

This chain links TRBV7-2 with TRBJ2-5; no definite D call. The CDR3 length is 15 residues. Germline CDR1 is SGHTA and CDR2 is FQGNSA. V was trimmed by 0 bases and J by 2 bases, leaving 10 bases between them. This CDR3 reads CASSLAGILQETQYF. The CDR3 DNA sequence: TGTGCCAGCAGCTTAGCGGGCATTTTGCAAGAGACCCAGTACTTC.

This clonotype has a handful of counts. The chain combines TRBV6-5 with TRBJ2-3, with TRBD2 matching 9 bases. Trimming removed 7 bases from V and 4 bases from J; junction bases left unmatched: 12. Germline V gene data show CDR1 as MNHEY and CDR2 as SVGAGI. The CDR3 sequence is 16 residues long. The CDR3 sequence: CASTPIAGGAADTQYF. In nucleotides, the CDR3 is TGTGCCAGCACCCCTATTGCGGGGGGGGCAGCAGATACGCAGTATTTT.

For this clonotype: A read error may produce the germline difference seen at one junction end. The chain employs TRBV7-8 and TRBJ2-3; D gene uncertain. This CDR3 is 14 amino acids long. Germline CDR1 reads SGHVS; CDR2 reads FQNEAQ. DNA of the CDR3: TGTGCCAGCAGCTTTACTGGTCGCACAGATATGCAGTATTTT. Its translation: CASSFTGRTDMQYF.

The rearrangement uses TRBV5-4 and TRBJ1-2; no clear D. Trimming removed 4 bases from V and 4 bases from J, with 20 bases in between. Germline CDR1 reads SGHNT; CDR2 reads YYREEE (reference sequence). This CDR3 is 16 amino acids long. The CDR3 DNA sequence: TGTGCCAGCAGCCTCAAGGACGGCGTATCCCGCTATGGCTACACCTTC. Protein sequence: CASSLKDGVSRYGYTF.

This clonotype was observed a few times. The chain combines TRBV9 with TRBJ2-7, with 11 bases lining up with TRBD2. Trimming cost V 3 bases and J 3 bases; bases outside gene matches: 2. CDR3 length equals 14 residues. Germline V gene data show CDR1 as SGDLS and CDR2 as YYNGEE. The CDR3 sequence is CASSATSGDYEQYF. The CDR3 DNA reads TGTGCCAGCAGCGCGACTAGCGGGGACTACGAGCAGTACTTC. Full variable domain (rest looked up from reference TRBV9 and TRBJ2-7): DSGVTQTPKHLITATGQRVTLRCSPRSGDLSVYWYQQSLDQGLQFLIQYYNGEERAKGNILERFSAQQFPDLHSELNLSSLELGDSALYFCASSATSGDYEQYFGPGTRLTVT.

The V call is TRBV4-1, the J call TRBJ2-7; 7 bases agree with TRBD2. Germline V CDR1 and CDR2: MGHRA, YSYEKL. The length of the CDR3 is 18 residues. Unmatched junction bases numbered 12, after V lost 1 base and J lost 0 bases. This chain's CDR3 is CASSQVDGLSSGSYEQYF. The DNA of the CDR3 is TGCGCCAGCAGCCAAGTCGATGGTTTGTCTAGCGGCTCCTACGAGCAGTACTTC.

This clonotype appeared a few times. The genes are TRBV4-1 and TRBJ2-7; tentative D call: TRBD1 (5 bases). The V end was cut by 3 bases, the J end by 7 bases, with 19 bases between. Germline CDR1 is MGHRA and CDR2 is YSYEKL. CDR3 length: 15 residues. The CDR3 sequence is CASSQYLQGKGEQYF. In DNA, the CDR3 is TGCGCCAGCAGCCAGTATCTTCAGGGTAAAGGGGAGCAGTACTTC.

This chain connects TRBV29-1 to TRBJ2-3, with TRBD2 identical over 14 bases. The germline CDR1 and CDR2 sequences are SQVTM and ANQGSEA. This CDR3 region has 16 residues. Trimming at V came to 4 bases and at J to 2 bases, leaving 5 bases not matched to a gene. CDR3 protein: CSVGGLAGASTDTQYF. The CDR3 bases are TGCAGCGTTGGGGGACTAGCGGGGGCCTCCACAGATACGCAGTATTTT.